This T cell receptor beta chain was sequenced during a study of blood T cell repertoires in COVID-19 (dated by TCRdb to 2020 to 2022). Regarding the complete study: Collaborator samples came from the United States, Italy and Spain and covered acute and convalescent phases of COVID-19. The sample metadata nearly always contained a de-identified subject ID, COVID-19 status, age in years and sex. The repertoires were released in a freely available public database meant as a resource for research on the immune response to SARS-CoV-2. The dataset comprised deeply sampled blood TCRbeta repertoires from subjects exposed to, actively infected with, or recovered from COVID-19. Where HLA class I and class II types were available, the types were taken from metadata supplied by the sample provider, not from assay-based typing. The material from the prospective study consisted of cDNA or gDNA derived from T cells, B-cell-depleted T cells, or PBMCs. Samples came from the ongoing ImmuneRACE study (first 160 participants) plus 1,254 subjects from 6 global collaborators.

This clone was observed a handful of times. The clone's antigen remains unknown. Within one base of it there is no much larger clone, and no base qualities were kept. Overall study outcomes, separate from this receptor: Clinical and demographic metadata were provided uncurated, with the amount varying by source and participant.

TCRbeta CDR3 regions were amplified from genomic DNA using the immunoSEQ Assay, a bias-controlled multiplex PCR. As for how the authors treated the data: Nucleated cell counts per sample were estimated from amplification of reference gene primers within the assay. To quantify the absolute abundance of each unique TCRbeta CDR3 rearrangement, sequence reads were collapsed and filtered. For each sample, productive Simpson clonality was calculated as the square root of Simpson's diversity index across productive rearrangements. Sourced from immuneACCESS, this table was stored by TCRdb with only in-frame sequences that have V and J called. A share of the clones is absent; for the studies checked, an unresolved V gene accounts for under half, and the remainder has no known explanation. D and trimming come from the DNA, and the V and J calls and clone size come from that table. This sample lists some 140,000 clones; about 76% were detected once. The ten largest clones add up to around 13% of the sample.

Collaborating institutions collected whole blood in K2EDTA tubes following their own protocols. For TCRbeta analysis, collaborators shipped samples in one of three forms: frozen whole blood, isolated PBMCs, or DNA extracted from either of those sample types. The source of this sequence is a man older than 75 with acute or convalescent COVID-19. Sequencing was carried out using peripheral blood.

The CDR3 is CASRVGPTDEKLFF. The DNA is TGTGCCAGCAGGGTGGGCCCCACAGATGAAAAACTGTTTTTT. The V and J genes are TRBV6-6 and TRBJ1-4; no D segment can be confidently identified. Sequences MNHNY (CDR1) and SVGAGI (CDR2) are obtained from the germline V gene (reference sequence). Spanning cysteine to phenylalanine, the CDR3 consists of 14 amino acids. The read is trimmed to its CDR3 DNA, 42 bases read in frame from base 1. V is reduced by 6 bases and J by 6 bases, leaving a spacing of 14 bases between them.